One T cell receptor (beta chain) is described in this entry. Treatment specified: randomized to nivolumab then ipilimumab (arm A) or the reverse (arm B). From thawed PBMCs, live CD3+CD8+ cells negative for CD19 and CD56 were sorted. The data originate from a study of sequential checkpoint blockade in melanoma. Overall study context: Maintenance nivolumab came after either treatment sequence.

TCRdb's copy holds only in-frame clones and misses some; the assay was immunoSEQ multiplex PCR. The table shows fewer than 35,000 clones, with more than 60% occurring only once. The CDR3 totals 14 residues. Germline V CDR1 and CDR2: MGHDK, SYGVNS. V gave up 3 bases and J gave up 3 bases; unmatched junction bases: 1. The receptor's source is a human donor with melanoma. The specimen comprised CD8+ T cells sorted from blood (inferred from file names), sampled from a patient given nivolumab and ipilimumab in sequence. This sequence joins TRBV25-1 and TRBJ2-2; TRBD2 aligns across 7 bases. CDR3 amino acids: CASSEAGDTGELFF. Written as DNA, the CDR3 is TGTGCCAGCAGTGAGGCGGGGGACACCGGGGAGCTGTTTTTT.